Below are 4 T cell receptor beta chains sequenced from a single sample in a study of T cell changes during pregnancy in multiple sclerosis. The protocol was immunoSEQ multiplex PCR, while the TCRdb copy is restricted to in-frame clones and leaves out a portion. There are around 50,000 clones in the sample; about nine tenths occur only once, and about 0.61% lies in the top ten. Sequencing was performed on CD4+ T cells from peripheral blood mononuclear cells, taken after pregnancy. The receptor source for this set is a female donor in good health, enrolled as a control in a pregnancy study.

V usage is TRBV6-6 and J usage is TRBJ2-3, with D perhaps TRBD2 (6 bases). The germline CDR1 and CDR2 sequences are MNHNY and SVGAGI (reference sequence). The germline V and J ends were trimmed by 6 bases and 6 bases, with 13 bases remaining between them. The CDR3 runs 13 residues. The CDR3 DNA is TGTGCCAGCAGGGGCGGGGCCGGGGATACGCAGTATTTT. It specifies CASRGGAGDTQYF.

The chain joins TRBV7-8 to TRBJ1-1, with D unresolved. With 1 base removed from V and 11 bases from J, the gap between germline ends came to 11 bases. CDR3 length equals 12 residues. Looked up from germline, CDR1 is SGHVS and CDR2 is FQNEAQ. The CDR3 sequence is CASSLGEGYAFF. The DNA of the CDR3 is TGTGCCAGCAGCTTAGGAGAGGGATACGCTTTCTTT.

The CDR3 nucleotides read TGTGCCACCAGCGGACGGGACGGACAGAGCTCCTATAATTCACCCCTCCACTTT. Translated, it gives CATSGRDGQSSYNSPLHF. V and J are TRBV15 and TRBJ1-6; tentatively, D is TRBD1 (6 bases). Germline-derived CDR1 and CDR2 are LNHNV and YYDKDF (reference sequence). The CDR3 has 18 residues. V was trimmed by 5 bases and J by 0 bases, leaving 17 bases between them.

This clone has just one count. This chain joins TRBV25-1 and TRBJ1-4, with 7 bases matching TRBD1. The CDR3 contains 15 residues. Trimming took 1 base from V and 3 from J; bases not matched to a gene: 2. Per germline, CDR1 MGHDK and CDR2 SYGVNS. CDR3 protein: CASSESDRANEKLFF. CDR3 DNA sequence: TGTGCCAGCAGTGAATCTGACAGGGCTAATGAAAAACTGTTTTTT.